This record concerns one T cell receptor (beta chain) sequence. The antigen this receptor binds is unknown. No per-base quality is available; no much larger clone lies one base away. The germline V gene specifies MRHNA as CDR1 and SNTAGT as CDR2. Clipping removes 3 bases from V and 11 bases from J, with 15 as the unmatched junction base count. From the cysteine through the phenylalanine, the CDR3 covers 16 amino acids. CDR3 DNA is the only sequence kept; it has 48 bases, read in frame from the first base. The time point label corresponds to: longitudinal time-point 1 (baseline). For the unsorted PBMC libraries, 2 million PBMCs were stored in RNAlater at -80 degrees C until RNA extraction and were used to generate the libraries. PBMCs were separated from peripheral blood using Ficoll-Hypaque density gradient centrifugation and then cryopreserved in liquid nitrogen. cDNA was synthesized by template-switch 5'RACE using a primer with a 10-nucleotide random unique molecular identifier that tagged each TCR transcript. Every sequencing run covered 15-18 subjects and yielded more than 180 million TCR-beta sequences. The RNeasy kit was used to extract total RNA. The KAPA Real-time Library Amplification kit was used to amplify TCR-beta VDJ regions with primers targeting the TCR constant region and the 5'RACE anchor. Sample indexes and Illumina adaptors were added in a first PCR, and a second PCR then increased library yield. After Ampure bead purification, the TCR product of roughly 650 bp was size-selected on a 2% E-gel SizeSelection system. Before pooling, libraries had their quality checked on a Bioanalyzer, their concentration measured with Qubit, and their quantity determined with the Kapa Library Quantification kit. An Illumina HiSeq 2500 sequenced the libraries paired-end 2 x 150 bp. To increase sequence diversity, roughly 23-30% phiX was spiked into each library pool. The authors processed their data as follows. Quality-filtered reads were processed with the UMI-based MiGEC pipeline, and over 85% of raw TCR sequences were removed by the MiGEC pipeline during error correction. VDJ genes were aligned to IMGT germline references, and each clonotype was defined by a unique CDR3 amino acid sequence together with V-J genes. Clonal expansion, Shannon diversity and CDR3 relatedness (CalcPairwiseDistances, ClusterSamples) were evaluated with VDJtools, and phylogenetic trees were built with CLCbio workbench. Clones with at least 8 unique UMIs were defined as expanded, with this threshold being based on coefficient-of-variation modelling across technical triplicates. Using fastp at Q25 and MiXCR, TCRdb reprocessed the public reads and kept productive beta chains. Duplicate CDR3 protein sequences are folded into a single record with the most common DNA and genes. TCRdb's processing, not the authors' own work, is the source of the V and J calls. This sample comprises 55,000 to 75,000 distinct CDR3 sequences, roughly an eighth of them detected only once. The ten most abundant clones make up 4.6% of the sample.

The data were obtained in a study of neurological immune-mediated disorders (dated by TCRdb to the late 2010s). About the full investigation: Peripheral blood TCR-beta repertoires from patients with HTLV-I-associated myelopathy (HAM/TSP), patients with multiple sclerosis, and healthy controls were compared in the study using UMI-based sequencing. Alongside PBMC samples, the set of more than 85 TCR-beta libraries contained longitudinal samples, technical triplicates, and paired CD4+ and CD8+ T-cell subsets that had been sorted. Longitudinal HAM/TSP and healthy donors had 3 time-points each (about 3-40 month intervals). The cohort included about 66 subjects: approximately 14 with HAM/TSP, roughly 35 with multiple sclerosis, and 20 or so healthy controls. The paper's findings and limits, for the study overall: TCR clonal expansion was highest in HAM/TSP patients and lowest in MS patients, with MS patients falling below even healthy controls. Expanded clones from different subjects shared no identical CDR3 amino acid sequences, which suggests that TCR-beta repertoires were private in all groups.

The sequence is built from TRBV6-4 and TRBJ1-5, with 8 central nucleotides matching TRBD1. Material for sequencing was PBMCs. This clonotype was sampled from a female donor with HTLV-1-associated myelopathy (HAM/TSP). For the CDR3, the sequence is CASSERGGTGPTAQHF. The DNA is TGTGCCAGCAGTGAGCGGGGGGGGACAGGACCCACGGCCCAGCATTTT.